The TCR beta chain described here comes from a study of T-cell memory formation after mild COVID-19. Study findings and constraints: While clones contracting from day 15 to 85 were balanced between CD4 and CD8, later expanders leaned CD4+.

5'RACE primed from the constant segment yielded TCR alpha and TCR beta cDNA libraries bearing sample barcodes and UMIs. MiXCR was run by TCRdb on the 5' RACE reads, yielding one entry per CDR3 protein. Of around 470,000 distinct CDR3 sequences in the sample, approximately 20% were seen once. This clonotype has a handful of counts. What it recognizes is unknown. The V gene end was trimmed by 1 base and the J gene end by 2 bases; junction bases not matched to a gene: 2. Germline loops: CDR1 SGHAT, CDR2 FQNNGV. There are 17 residues in the CDR3. This chain joins TRBV11-2 and TRBJ2-3; 14 bases map to TRBD2. The receptor comes from an adult woman who had mild COVID-19 (a few samples of this study predate the infection). Cell type and time point are not known. Sequencing used PBMCs or a T cell subset sorted from them (not recorded which). This CDR3 reads CASSLGGLAGDTDTQYF. CDR3 sequence (DNA): TGTGCCAGCAGCTTAGGGGGACTAGCGGGGGACACAGATACGCAGTATTTT.